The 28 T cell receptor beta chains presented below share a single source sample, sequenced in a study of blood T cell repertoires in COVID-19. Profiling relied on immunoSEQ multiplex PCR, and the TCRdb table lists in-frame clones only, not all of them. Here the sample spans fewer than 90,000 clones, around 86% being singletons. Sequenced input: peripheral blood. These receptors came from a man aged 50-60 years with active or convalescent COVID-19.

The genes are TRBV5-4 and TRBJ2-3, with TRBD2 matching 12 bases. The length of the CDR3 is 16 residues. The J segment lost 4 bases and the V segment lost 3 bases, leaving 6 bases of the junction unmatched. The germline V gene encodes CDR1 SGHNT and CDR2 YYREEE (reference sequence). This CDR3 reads CASSYRLAGEADTQYF. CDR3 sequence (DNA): TGTGCCAGCAGCTACCGACTAGCGGGGGAGGCAGATACGCAGTATTTT.

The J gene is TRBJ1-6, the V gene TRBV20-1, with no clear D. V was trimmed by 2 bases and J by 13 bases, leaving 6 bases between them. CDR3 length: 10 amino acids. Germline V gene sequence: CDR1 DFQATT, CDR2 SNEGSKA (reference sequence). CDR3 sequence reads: CSARPEPLHF. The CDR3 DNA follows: TGCAGTGCTAGACCCGAGCCCCTCCACTTT.

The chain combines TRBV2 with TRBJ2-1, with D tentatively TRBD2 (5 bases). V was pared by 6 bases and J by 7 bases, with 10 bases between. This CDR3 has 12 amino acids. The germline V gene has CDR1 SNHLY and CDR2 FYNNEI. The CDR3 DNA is TGTGCCAGCAGCATGACGGGGAATGAGCAGTTCTTC. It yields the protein CASSMTGNEQFF.

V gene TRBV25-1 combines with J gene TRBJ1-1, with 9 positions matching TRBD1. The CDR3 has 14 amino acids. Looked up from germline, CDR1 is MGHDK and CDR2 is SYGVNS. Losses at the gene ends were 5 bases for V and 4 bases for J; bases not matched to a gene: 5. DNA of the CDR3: TGTGCCAGCAGTTTACAGGGGGCGGCCACTGAAGCTTTCTTT. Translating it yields CASSLQGAATEAFF. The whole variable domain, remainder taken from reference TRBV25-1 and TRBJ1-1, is EADIYQTPRYLVIGTGKKITLECSQTMGHDKMYWYQQDPGMELHLIHYSYGVNSTEKGDLSSESTVSRIRTEHFPLTLESARPSHTSQYLCASSLQGAATEAFFGQGTRLTVV.

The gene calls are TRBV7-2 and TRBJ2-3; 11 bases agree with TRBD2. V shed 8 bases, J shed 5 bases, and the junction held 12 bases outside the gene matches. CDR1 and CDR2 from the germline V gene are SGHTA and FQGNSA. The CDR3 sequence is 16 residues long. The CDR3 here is CASARPSGGREDTQYF. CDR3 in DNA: TGTGCCAGCGCCCGACCTAGCGGGGGGAGAGAAGATACGCAGTATTTT.

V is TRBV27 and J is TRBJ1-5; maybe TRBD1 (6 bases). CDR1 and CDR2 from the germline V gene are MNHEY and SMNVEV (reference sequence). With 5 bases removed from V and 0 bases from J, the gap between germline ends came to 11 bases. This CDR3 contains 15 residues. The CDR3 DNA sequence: TGTGCCAGCAGTCCTATGGGACATAGCAATCAGCCCCAGCATTTT. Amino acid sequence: CASSPMGHSNQPQHF.

The CDR3 DNA sequence: TGTGCCAGCTCACCTCGACAGGGCCGAGGCACTGAAGCTTTCTTT. This codes for CASSPRQGRGTEAFF. V is TRBV18 and J is TRBJ1-1, with 7 bases aligning to TRBD1. V lost 3 bases to trimming and J lost 4 bases; unmatched junction nucleotides: 8. This CDR3 is built from 15 residues. Germline V lookup: CDR1 KGHSH, CDR2 LQKENI.

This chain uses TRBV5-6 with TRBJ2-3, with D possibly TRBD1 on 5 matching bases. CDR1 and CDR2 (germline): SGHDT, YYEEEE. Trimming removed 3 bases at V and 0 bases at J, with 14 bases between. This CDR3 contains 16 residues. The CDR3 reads CASSWFDSASTDTQYF. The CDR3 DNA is TGTGCCAGCAGCTGGTTTGACAGTGCTAGCACAGATACGCAGTATTTT.

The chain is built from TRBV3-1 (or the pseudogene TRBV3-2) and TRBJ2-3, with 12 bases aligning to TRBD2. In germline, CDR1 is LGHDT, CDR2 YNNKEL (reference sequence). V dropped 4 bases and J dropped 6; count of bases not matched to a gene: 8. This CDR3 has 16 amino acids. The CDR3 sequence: CASSPTGLAGGDTQYF. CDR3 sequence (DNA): TGTGCCAGCAGCCCGACGGGTCTAGCGGGGGGGGATACGCAGTATTTT.

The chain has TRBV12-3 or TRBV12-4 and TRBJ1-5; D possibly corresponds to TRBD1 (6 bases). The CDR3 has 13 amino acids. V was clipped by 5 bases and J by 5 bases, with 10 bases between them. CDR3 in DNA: TGTGCCAGCAGTGCCAACAGGGATCAGCCCCAGCATTTT. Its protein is CASSANRDQPQHF.

CDR3 in DNA: TGTGCCAGCTCACCACAGGCCCCAGGGTTTGAGAAGGAGACCCAGTACTTC. Translation: CASSPQAPGFEKETQYF. This sequence joins TRBV18 and TRBJ2-5, with D possibly being TRBD1 (5 bases). Germline CDR1 and CDR2: KGHSH and LQKENI. V was shortened by 1 base and J by 5 bases, with 20 bases between the two germline ends. The CDR3 totals 17 residues. The full variable domain, with the rest looked up from reference TRBV18 and TRBJ2-5, is NAGVMQNPRHLVRRRGQEARLRCSPMKGHSHVYWYRQLPEEGLKFMVYLQKENIIDESGMPKERFSAEFPKEGPSILRIQQVVRGDSAAYFCASSPQAPGFEKETQYFGPGTRLLVL.

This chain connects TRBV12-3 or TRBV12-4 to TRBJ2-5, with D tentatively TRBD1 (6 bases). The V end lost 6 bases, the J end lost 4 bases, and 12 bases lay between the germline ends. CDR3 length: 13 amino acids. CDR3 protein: CASRMGAAETQYF. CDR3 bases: TGTGCCAGCAGAATGGGGGCAGCAGAGACCCAGTACTTC.

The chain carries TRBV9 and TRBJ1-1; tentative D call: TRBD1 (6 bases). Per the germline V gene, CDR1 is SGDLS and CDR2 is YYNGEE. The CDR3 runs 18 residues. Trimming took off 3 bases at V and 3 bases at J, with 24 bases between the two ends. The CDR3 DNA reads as TGTGCCAGCAGCGGAAGCAGGGGTAGGTATGATGAGGACACTGAAGCTTTCTTT. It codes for CASSGSRGRYDEDTEAFF.

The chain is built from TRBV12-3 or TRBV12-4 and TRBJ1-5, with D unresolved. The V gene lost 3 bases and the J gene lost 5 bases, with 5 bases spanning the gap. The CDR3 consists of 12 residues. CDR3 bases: TGTGCCAGCAGTTTCGAGGATCAGCCCCAGCATTTT. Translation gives CASSFEDQPQHF.

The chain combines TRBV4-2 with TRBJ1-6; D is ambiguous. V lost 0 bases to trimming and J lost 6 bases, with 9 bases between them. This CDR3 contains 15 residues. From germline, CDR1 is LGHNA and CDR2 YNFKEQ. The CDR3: CASSQDGQINSPLHF. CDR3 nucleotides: TGTGCCAGCAGCCAAGATGGGCAGATTAATTCACCCCTCCACTTT.

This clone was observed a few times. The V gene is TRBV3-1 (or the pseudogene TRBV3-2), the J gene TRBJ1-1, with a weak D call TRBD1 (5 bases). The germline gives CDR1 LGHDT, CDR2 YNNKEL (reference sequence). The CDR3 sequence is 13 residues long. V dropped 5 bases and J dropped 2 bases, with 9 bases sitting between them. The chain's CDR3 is CASSKGSNTEAFF. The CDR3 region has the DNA TGTGCCAGCAGCAAGGGGTCCAACACTGAAGCTTTCTTT.

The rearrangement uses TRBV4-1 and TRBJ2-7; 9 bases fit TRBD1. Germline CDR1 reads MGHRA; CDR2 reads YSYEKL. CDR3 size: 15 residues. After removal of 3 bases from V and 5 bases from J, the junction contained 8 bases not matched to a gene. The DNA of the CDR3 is TGCGCCAGCAGCCATCCGGGACAGGGATTCGACGAGCAGTACGTC. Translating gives CASSHPGQGFDEQYV.

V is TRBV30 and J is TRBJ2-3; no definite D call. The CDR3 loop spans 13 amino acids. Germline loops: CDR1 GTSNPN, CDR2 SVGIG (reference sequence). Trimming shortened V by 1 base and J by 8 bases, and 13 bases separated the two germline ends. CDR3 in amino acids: CAWSDPPGGTQYF. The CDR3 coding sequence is TGTGCCTGGAGTGACCCTCCCGGCGGTACGCAGTATTTT.

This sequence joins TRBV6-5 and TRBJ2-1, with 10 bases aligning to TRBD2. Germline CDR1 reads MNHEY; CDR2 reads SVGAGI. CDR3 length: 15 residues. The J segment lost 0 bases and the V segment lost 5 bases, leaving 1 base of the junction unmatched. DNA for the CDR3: TGTGCCAGCAGTATAGCGGGGGGCTCCTACAATGAGCAGTTCTTC. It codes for CASSIAGGSYNEQFF.

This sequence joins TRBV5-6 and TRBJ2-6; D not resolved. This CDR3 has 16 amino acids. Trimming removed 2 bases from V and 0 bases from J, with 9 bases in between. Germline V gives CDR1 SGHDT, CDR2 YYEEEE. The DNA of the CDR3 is TGTGCCAGCAGCTTCCGGGTTAGCTCTGGGGCCAACGTCCTGACTTTC. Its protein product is CASSFRVSSGANVLTF.

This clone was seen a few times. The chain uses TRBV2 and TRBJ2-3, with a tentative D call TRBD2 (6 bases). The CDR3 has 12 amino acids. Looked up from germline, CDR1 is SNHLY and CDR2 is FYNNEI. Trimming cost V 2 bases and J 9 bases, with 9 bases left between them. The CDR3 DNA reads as TGTGCCAGCAGTGAAAGGGGACTCACGCAGTATTTT. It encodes CASSERGLTQYF.

CDR3 DNA: TGTGCCAGCAGTTTAGGGGCTTCGGTTTATTCACCCCTCCACTTT. It translates to CASSLGASVYSPLHF. The chain links TRBV27 to TRBJ1-6, with D possibly matching TRBD1 (5 bases). This CDR3 has 15 amino acids. Germline CDR1 reads MNHEY; CDR2 reads SMNVEV (reference sequence). With 2 bases removed from V and 8 bases from J, the gap between germline ends came to 13 bases.

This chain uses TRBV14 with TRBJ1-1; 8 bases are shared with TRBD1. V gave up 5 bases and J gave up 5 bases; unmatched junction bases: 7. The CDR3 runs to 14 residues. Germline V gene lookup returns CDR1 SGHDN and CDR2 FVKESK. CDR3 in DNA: TGTGCCAGCAGCTTACGGGACAGGTATACTGAAGCTTTCTTT. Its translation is CASSLRDRYTEAFF. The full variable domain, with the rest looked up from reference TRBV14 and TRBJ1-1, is EAGVTQFPSHSVIEKGQTVTLRCDPISGHDNLYWYRRVMGKEIKFLLHFVKESKQDESGMPNNRFLAERTGGTYSTLKVQPAELEDSGVYFCASSLRDRYTEAFFGQGTRLTVV.

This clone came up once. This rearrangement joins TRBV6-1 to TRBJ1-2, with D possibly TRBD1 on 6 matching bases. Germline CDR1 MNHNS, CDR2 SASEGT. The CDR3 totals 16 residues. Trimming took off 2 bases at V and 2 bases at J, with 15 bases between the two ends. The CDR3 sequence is CASSEMGGRVNYGYTF. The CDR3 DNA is TGTGCCAGCAGTGAAATGGGGGGGCGGGTGAACTATGGCTACACCTTC.

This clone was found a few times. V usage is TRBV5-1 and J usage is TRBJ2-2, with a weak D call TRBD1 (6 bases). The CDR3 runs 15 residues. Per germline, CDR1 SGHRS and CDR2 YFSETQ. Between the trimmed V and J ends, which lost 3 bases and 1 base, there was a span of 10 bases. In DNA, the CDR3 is TGCGCCAGCAGCTACTCGGGACAGAACACCGGGGAGCTGTTTTTT. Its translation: CASSYSGQNTGELFF.

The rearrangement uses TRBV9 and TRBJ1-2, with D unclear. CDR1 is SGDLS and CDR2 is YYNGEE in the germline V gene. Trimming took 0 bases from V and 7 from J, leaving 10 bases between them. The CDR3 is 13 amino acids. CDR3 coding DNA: TGTGCCAGCAGCGTAGAAGAGAACGCTGGCTACACCTTC. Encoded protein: CASSVEENAGYTF.

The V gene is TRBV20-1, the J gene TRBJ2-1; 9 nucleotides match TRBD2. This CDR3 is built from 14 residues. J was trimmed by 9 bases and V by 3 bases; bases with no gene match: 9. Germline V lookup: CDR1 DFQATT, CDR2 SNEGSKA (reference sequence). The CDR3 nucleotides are TGCAGTGCTAGTCCCTGGACTAGCGACAGTGAGCAGTTCTTC. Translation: CSASPWTSDSEQFF.

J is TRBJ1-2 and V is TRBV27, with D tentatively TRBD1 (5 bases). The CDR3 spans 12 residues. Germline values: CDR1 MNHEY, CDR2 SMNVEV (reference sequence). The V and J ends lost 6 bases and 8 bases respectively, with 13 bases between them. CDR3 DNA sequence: TGTGCCAGCAGCCCGGAGGGGCGCGGCTACACCTTC. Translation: CASSPEGRGYTF.